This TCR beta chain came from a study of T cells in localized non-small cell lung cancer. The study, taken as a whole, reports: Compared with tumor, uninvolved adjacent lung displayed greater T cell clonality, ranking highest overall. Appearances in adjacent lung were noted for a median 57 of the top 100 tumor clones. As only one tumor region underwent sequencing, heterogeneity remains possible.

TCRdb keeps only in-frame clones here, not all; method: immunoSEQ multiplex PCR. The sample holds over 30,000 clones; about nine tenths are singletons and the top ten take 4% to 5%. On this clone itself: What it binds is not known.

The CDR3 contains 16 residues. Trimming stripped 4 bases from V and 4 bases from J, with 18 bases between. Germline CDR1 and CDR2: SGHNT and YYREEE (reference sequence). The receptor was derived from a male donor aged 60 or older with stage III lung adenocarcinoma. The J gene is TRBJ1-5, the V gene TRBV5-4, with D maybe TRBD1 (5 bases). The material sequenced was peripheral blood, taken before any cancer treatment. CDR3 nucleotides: TGTGCCAGCAGCCCGGGACCCTACCCGAGAAATCAGCCCCAGCATTTT. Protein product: CASSPGPYPRNQPQHF.